A single sample is the source of the 17 T cell receptor beta chains below, sequenced in a study of cytomegalovirus exposure and HLA in healthy donors. The PCR ran on 60 Vbeta and 13 Jbeta primers. Profiled with immunoSEQ multiplex PCR; TCRdb holds only in-frame clones, not every one. The table lists over 85,000 clones, about 90% of them singletons. Input material: PBMCs. These receptors all come from a man in his forties in good health and CMV-seronegative.

The V call is TRBV6-1, the J call TRBJ1-2; no firm D call. Germline values: CDR1 MNHNS, CDR2 SASEGT. Trimming pared 2 bases from V and 2 bases from J, leaving 6 bases between. This CDR3 spans 13 amino acids. CDR3 region: CASSELTNYGYTF. The DNA of the CDR3 is TGTGCCAGCAGTGAACTAACCAACTATGGCTACACCTTC.

The chain recombines TRBV5-1 with TRBJ2-7; TRBD2 is a possible D gene (5 bases). CDR1 is SGHRS, CDR2 YFSETQ, per germline. The CDR3 length is 14 residues. Trimming took off 0 bases at V and 4 bases at J, with 11 bases between the two ends. The CDR3 sequence is CASSLAAEEYEQYF. DNA for the CDR3: TGCGCCAGCAGCTTGGCCGCGGAGGAGTACGAGCAGTACTTC.

The chain is built from TRBV6-1 and TRBJ1-2, with a tentative D call TRBD1 (6 bases). CDR3 length equals 12 residues. Per the germline V gene, CDR1 is MNHNS and CDR2 is SASEGT. V lost 11 bases and J 5 bases, leaving 15 bases between the germline ends. CDR3 sequence reads: CAVTGQIYGYTF. The DNA of the CDR3 is TGTGCCGTTACCGGACAGATTTATGGCTACACCTTC.

The chain couples TRBV6-5 to TRBJ1-5; TRBD1 matches 8 bases. The CDR3 is 15 amino acids. CDR1 is MNHEY and CDR2 is SVGAGI in the germline V gene. Trimming took 2 bases from V and 5 from J; bases not matched to a gene: 5. CDR3 in DNA: TGTGCCAGCAGTTACCGCATACAGGGGGATCAGCCCCAGCATTTT. As protein: CASSYRIQGDQPQHF.

The chain employs TRBV28 and TRBJ2-5; D perhaps matches TRBD2 (5 bases). The CDR3 totals 16 residues. Per the germline V gene, CDR1 is MDHEN and CDR2 is SYDVKM. Trimming took off 3 bases at V and 5 bases at J, with 19 bases between the two ends. This chain's CDR3 is CASSFPPSRGLETQYF. Here the CDR3 DNA reads TGTGCCAGCAGTTTCCCCCCATCCCGGGGTTTGGAGACCCAGTACTTC.

The chain carries TRBV29-1 and TRBJ1-5; 7 bases are shared with TRBD1. This CDR3 comprises 13 residues. Germline V gene sequence: CDR1 SQVTM, CDR2 ANQGSEA. The V gene end was trimmed by 4 bases and the J gene end by 4 bases; junction bases not matched to a gene: 4. CDR3 sequence (DNA): TGCAGCGTTGGACAGGGCGATAATCAGCCCCAGCATTTT. Its protein is CSVGQGDNQPQHF.

The V and J genes are TRBV5-1 and TRBJ1-1, with D unresolved. Trimming shortened V by 0 bases and J by 4 bases, and 10 bases separated the two germline ends. This CDR3 has 14 residues. From germline, CDR1 is SGHRS and CDR2 YFSETQ. Here the CDR3 DNA reads TGCGCCAGCAGCTTGGACCTTACATCCACTGAAGCTTTCTTT. Residues: CASSLDLTSTEAFF.

V and J are TRBV5-6 and TRBJ2-5; 10 nucleotides align to TRBD2. The CDR3 consists of 17 residues. Per the germline V gene, CDR1 is SGHDT and CDR2 is YYEEEE. The V gene end was trimmed by 3 bases and the J gene end by 1 base; junction bases not matched to a gene: 9. The CDR3 nucleotides read TGTGCCAGCAGCTCCACTTCTAGCGGGGGTCCCCAAGAGACCCAGTACTTC. Its translation: CASSSTSSGGPQETQYF.

This chain uses TRBV11-2 with TRBJ2-7; 8 bases match TRBD1. CDR1 SGHAT and CDR2 FQNNGV come from the germline V gene. The J segment lost 3 bases and the V segment lost 1 base, leaving 2 bases of the junction unmatched. The CDR3 spans 14 residues. Written as DNA, the CDR3 is TGTGCCAGCAGCTTAGGGACAGGGCTCTACGAGCAGTACTTC. Translating gives CASSLGTGLYEQYF.

This chain connects TRBV9 to TRBJ1-5, with D possibly matching TRBD1 (6 bases). Germline CDR1 is SGDLS and CDR2 is YYNGEE. This CDR3 spans 14 amino acids. The V and J ends lost 1 base and 10 bases respectively, with 15 bases between them. Written as DNA, the CDR3 is TGTGCCAGCAGCGTATCAGGGGTTATTGGTCCCCAGCATTTT. Its protein is CASSVSGVIGPQHF.

The chain is built from TRBV18 and TRBJ1-2; D gene ambiguous. CDR3 size: 14 residues. Per the germline V gene, CDR1 is KGHSH and CDR2 is LQKENI. V was cut by 2 bases and J by 0 bases, with 7 bases left in between. Written as DNA, the CDR3 is TGTGCCAGCTCACCAGCGGCAGCTAACTATGGCTACACCTTC. This translates into CASSPAAANYGYTF.

The rearrangement links TRBV6-1 to TRBJ2-4, with D uncertain. V lost 0 bases to trimming and J lost 7 bases, with 10 bases between them. Germline V gene data show CDR1 as MNHNS and CDR2 as SASEGT. This CDR3 comprises 14 residues. CDR3 nucleotides: TGTGCCAGCAGTGAAGCATCTTTGGGCAACATTCAGTACTTC. As protein: CASSEASLGNIQYF.

This chain uses TRBV30 with TRBJ2-3; 11 bases match TRBD2. From germline, CDR1 is GTSNPN and CDR2 SVGIG (reference sequence). The CDR3 covers 16 residues. V dropped 6 bases and J dropped 2; count of bases not matched to a gene: 10. The CDR3 nucleotides are TGTGCCTGTAGCGGGGGGGCCGACGCCCCCACAGATACGCAGTATTTT. This translates into CACSGGADAPTDTQYF. Using reference TRBV30 and TRBJ2-3 for the parts outside the CDR3, the full variable domain is SQTIHQWPATLVQPVGSPLSLECTVEGTSNPNLYWYRQAAGRGLQLLFYSVGIGQISSEVPQNLSASRPQDRQFILSSKKLLLSDSGFYLCACSGGADAPTDTQYFGPGTRLTVL.

The rearrangement joins TRBV28 to TRBJ2-3, with 7 nucleotides matching TRBD2. V shed 5 bases and J 10 bases; nucleotides not matched to a gene: 3. The CDR3 has 11 residues. Germline V gene sequence: CDR1 MDHEN, CDR2 SYDVKM. CDR3 nucleotides: TGTGCCAGCAGTCCACGGGGGGCGCAGTATTTT. Its translation: CASSPRGAQYF. Using reference TRBV28 and TRBJ2-3 for the parts outside the CDR3, the full variable domain is DVKVTQSSRYLVKRTGEKVFLECVQDMDHENMFWYRQDPGLGLRLIYFSYDVKMKEKGDIPEGYSVSREKKERFSLILESASTNQTSMYLCASSPRGAQYFGPGTRLTVL.

This clone has just one count. The V and J genes are TRBV2 and TRBJ2-1; 11 bases align to TRBD2. Germline V gives CDR1 SNHLY, CDR2 FYNNEI. J lost 4 bases, V lost 6 bases, and 5 bases had no gene match. This CDR3 contains 15 residues. The CDR3 loop reads CASRVSSGGYNEQFF. Here the CDR3 DNA reads TGTGCCAGCAGAGTTTCTAGCGGGGGGTACAATGAGCAGTTCTTC.

J is TRBJ1-1 and V is TRBV30; D gene ambiguous. Germline-derived CDR1 and CDR2 are GTSNPN and SVGIG (reference sequence). V was trimmed by 0 bases and J by 6 bases, leaving 14 bases between them. The CDR3 covers 14 residues. The CDR3 loop reads CAWSVSALRPEAFF. In DNA, the CDR3 is TGTGCCTGGAGTGTAAGTGCATTGAGGCCTGAAGCTTTCTTT.

The chain carries TRBV6-5 and TRBJ2-3; 7 nucleotides line up with TRBD1. The CDR3 has 16 amino acids. The trim removed 3 bases at V and 10 bases at J, leaving 16 bases unmatched. Germline assignment: CDR1 MNHEY and CDR2 SVGAGI. The DNA of the CDR3 is TGTGCCAGCAGTTATCTAAGGGGGCGATTAGAGGTCCCGCAGTATTTT. Translating gives CASSYLRGRLEVPQYF.